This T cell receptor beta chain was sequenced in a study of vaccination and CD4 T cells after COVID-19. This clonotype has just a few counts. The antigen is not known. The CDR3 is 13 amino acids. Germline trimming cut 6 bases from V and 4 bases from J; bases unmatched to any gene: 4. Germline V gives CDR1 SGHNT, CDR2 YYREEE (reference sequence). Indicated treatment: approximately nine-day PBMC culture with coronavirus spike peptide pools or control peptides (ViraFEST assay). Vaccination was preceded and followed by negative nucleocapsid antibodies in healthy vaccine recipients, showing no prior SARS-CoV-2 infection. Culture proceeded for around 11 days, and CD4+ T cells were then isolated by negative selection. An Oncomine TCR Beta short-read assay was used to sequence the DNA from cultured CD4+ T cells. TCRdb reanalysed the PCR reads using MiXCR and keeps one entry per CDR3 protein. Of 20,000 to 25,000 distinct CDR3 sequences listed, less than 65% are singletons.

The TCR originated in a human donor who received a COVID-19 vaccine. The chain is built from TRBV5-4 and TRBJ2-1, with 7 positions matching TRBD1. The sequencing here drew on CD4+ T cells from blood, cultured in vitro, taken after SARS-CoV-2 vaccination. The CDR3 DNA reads TGTGCCAGCACCGGGACAGTGTACAATGAGCAGTTCTTC. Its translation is CASTGTVYNEQFF.